The clone carrying this T cell receptor beta chain has just a few counts. Its matching antigen is unknown. The CDR3 covers 15 residues. CDR1 is SGHRS, CDR2 YFSETQ, per germline. V shed 1 base and J 6 bases; nucleotides not matched to a gene: 4. PCR amplification relied on 60 Vbeta primers (plus 13 Jbeta primers). Only in-frame clones appear in the TCRdb table, and some are missing; sequencing was by immunoSEQ multiplex PCR. The sample contains about 94,000 clones, about three fifths of which appear only once. The source of the sample is a study of cytomegalovirus exposure and HLA in healthy donors. Study-level findings and limits: In a later analysis, at a false discovery rate of 0.05, about 17,000 TCR beta sequences matched HLA alleles. Researchers catalogued roughly 170 TCR beta chains as cytomegalovirus-associated. Owing to their indistinguishability, certain V segments, notably TRBV6-2 and TRBV6-3, were excluded.

The rearrangement uses TRBV5-1 and TRBJ2-2; 9 bases are shared with TRBD2. Specimen: PBMCs. The sequence came from a man aged 25-45 years in good health and CMV-seronegative. The CDR3 DNA reads as TGCGCCAGCAGCTTGTATGAGCGGGAGGCCGGGGAGCTGTTTTTT. This sequence encodes CASSLYEREAGELFF.